This entry features one TCR beta chain sequence. The antigen remains undetermined. Sequencing templates came from extracted RNA that was reverse transcribed into cDNA. Here immunoSEQ multiplex PCR was the method, and the copy in TCRdb shows in-frame clones only, minus some. The top ten clones hold approximately 1% of a sample with 130,000 to 150,000 clones, approximately 50% of them seen once. The data derive from a study of CD8+ T cells in alopecia areata. The overall study: Once tofacitinib had been taken for 6 to 18 months, 6 months off drug followed.

Points from the study as a whole: Scalp sequencing also captures normal skin's resident alphabeta T cells. Researchers report lesional scalp, most notably alopecia totalis/universalis, outstripped normal scalp in clonality.

Losses at the gene ends were 2 bases for V and 7 bases for J; bases not matched to a gene: 7. The CDR3 is 13 residues long. CDR1 GTSNPN and CDR2 SVGIG come from the germline V gene (reference sequence). The source was CD4+ T cells sorted from blood, collected at week 0. The chain is built from TRBV30 and TRBJ2-7; 8 bases are shared with TRBD1. The clonotype originates from a human donor with alopecia areata. This CDR3 is CAWSNQGALEQYF. In nucleotides, the CDR3 is TGTGCCTGGAGTAACCAGGGGGCGCTGGAGCAGTACTTC.